The clone carrying this TCR beta chain showed up just a few times. cDNA synthesis used the whole RNA isolate, giving expressed TCRB sequences. Sequencing was performed with immunoSEQ multiplex PCR; in TCRdb, only in-frame clones are kept and a portion is missing. In the table there are 250,000 to 400,000 clones, 12% to 15% of which are singletons. This record belongs to a study of beta chain features in type 1 diabetes. Per the germline V gene, CDR1 is SGHNT and CDR2 is YENEEA. This CDR3 contains 12 residues. Trimming cost V 5 bases and J 6 bases, with 10 bases left between them. This sequence originates from a man younger than 40 in good health. Input material: central memory CD4+ T cells from blood. V is TRBV11-3 and J is TRBJ1-1; D unclear. Here the CDR3 DNA reads TGTGCCAGCAGCCCTAACAGCGCTGAAGCTTTCTTT. As protein: CASSPNSAEAFF.